The rows below give T cell receptor beta chains drawn from one sample of a study of blood T cells in healthy people across ages. TCRdb redid the calling of the 5' RACE reads with MiXCR, one entry per CDR3 protein. This table holds over 1,500,000 distinct CDR3 sequences, just under 50% found once. The sample was blood. The receptors were sampled from a woman aged 40 to 55 in good health. The CDR3 runs from the conserved cysteine through the conserved F or W. D genes are given only for firm matches. Size tells how often a clone was seen (once, few, many) or the class of an expanded clone, and some rows leave it out.

d_call j_call v_call clone_size cdr3_aa cdr3_nt
NA TRBJ2-5 TRBV12-3/TRBV12-4 NA CASSIPGEETQYF TGTGCCAGCAGTATCCCAGGGGAAGAGACCCAGTACTTC
NA TRBJ2-4 TRBV12-3/TRBV12-4 NA CASSLGSSGAKNIQYF TGTGCCAGCAGTTTAGGATCTTCGGGGGCCAAAAACATTCAGTACTTC
NA TRBJ2-3 TRBV7-8 NA CASRLYHTDTQYF TGTGCCAGCAGGCTCTATCACACAGATACGCAGTATTTT
TRBD1 TRBJ1-1 TRBV6-5 NA CASRWDRTNTEAFF TGTGCCAGCAGGTGGGACAGAACTAACACTGAAGCTTTCTTT
TRBD1 TRBJ1-4 TRBV4-3 NA CASSQDNRGSNEKLFF TGCGCCAGCAGCCAGGATAACAGGGGCTCTAATGAAAAACTGTTTTTT
TRBD2 TRBJ2-5 TRBV4-2 once CASSQAGLAGPQGTQYF TGTGCCAGCAGCCAAGCCGGACTAGCGGGACCCCAAGGGACCCAGTACTTC
TRBD2 TRBJ2-3 TRBV7-8 NA CASSLADRGGSDTQYF TGTGCCAGCAGCTTAGCGGACCGGGGGGGCTCAGATACGCAGTATTTT
TRBD2 TRBJ2-3 TRBV9 NA CASSVVRGGLSDTQYF TGTGCCAGCAGCGTAGTGCGGGGGGGGCTTTCAGATACGCAGTATTTT
NA TRBJ2-3 TRBV15 NA CATSRRQGGLADTQYF TGTGCCACCAGCCGGAGGCAGGGAGGTTTGGCAGATACGCAGTATTTT
NA TRBJ2-1 TRBV5-1 NA CASSLEGLGHQFF TGCGCCAGCAGCTTGGAGGGCTTGGGTCATCAGTTCTTC
NA TRBJ1-5 TRBV3-1 few CASSQGRSNQPQHF TGTGCCAGCAGCCAAGGACGGAGCAATCAGCCCCAGCATTTT
NA TRBJ2-1 TRBV13 NA CASSLVRGERETQFF TGTGCCAGCAGCTTAGTGAGAGGGGAAAGGGAGACCCAGTTCTTC
TRBD1 TRBJ2-4 TRBV20-1 many CSARDDRALAKNIQYF TGCAGTGCTAGAGATGACAGGGCACTAGCCAAAAACATTCAGTACTTC
NA TRBJ2-5 TRBV10-3 NA CAISEGWGRETQYF TGTGCCATCAGTGAGGGGTGGGGGAGAGAGACCCAGTACTTC
NA TRBJ2-1 TRBV29-1 NA CSVEGSDSYNEQFF TGCAGCGTTGAGGGCTCGGACTCCTACAATGAGCAGTTCTTC
NA TRBJ1-2 TRBV7-9 few CASRTGAYGYTF TGTGCCAGCAGGACAGGAGCCTATGGCTACACCTTC
NA TRBJ1-6 TRBV18 NA CASSPPGGARTNSPLHF TGTGCCAGCTCCCCGCCGGGAGGGGCGAGGACGAATTCACCCCTCCACTTT
NA TRBJ1-2 TRBV7-2 few CASRKTGQLNAPIGGYTF TGTGCCAGCAGGAAAACTGGACAGTTAAATGCCCCTATCGGTGGCTACACCTTC
NA TRBJ2-7 TRBV7-9 NA CASSGDADYEQYF TGTGCCTCTTCAGGGGACGCCGACTACGAGCAGTACTTC
NA TRBJ2-1 TRBV6-5 NA CASSRDWGANEQFF TGTGCCAGCAGTCGGGACTGGGGAGCAAATGAGCAGTTCTTC
TRBD1 TRBJ1-4 TRBV9 once CASSDHEGGLGEKLFF TGTGCCAGCAGCGACCACGAAGGGGGCCTTGGTGAAAAACTGTTTTTT
NA TRBJ1-1 TRBV28 NA CASSLHQNTEAFF TGTGCCAGCAGTCTCCATCAGAACACTGAAGCTTTCTTT
NA TRBJ2-3 TRBV12-3/TRBV12-4 many CASRTRQGGTDTQYF TGTGCCAGCAGGACGCGACAGGGAGGGACAGATACGCAGTATTTT